This TCR beta chain was recovered during a study of Ad26.COV2.S vaccination and SARS-CoV-2 variants. Whole-study context: Donor had been placed in the Ad26.COV2.S arm of the COV1001 trial. Ad26.COV2.S, an intramuscular injection, was given once or twice 56 days apart.

A word on this clone: Its cognate antigen is unknown.

The protocol was immunoSEQ multiplex PCR, while the TCRdb copy is restricted to in-frame clones and leaves out a portion. The sample comprises about 350,000 clones, about 85% of which are singletons, and roughly 3.5% rests with the top ten. Findings and caveats of the study: Vaccinated individuals (as opposed to placebo recipients) had higher spike-specific TCR breadth.

Germline assignment: CDR1 SGHNT and CDR2 YYREEE (reference sequence). Trimming left V 2 bases short and J 5 bases short, with 18 bases between. There are 16 residues in the CDR3. Treatment indicated: approximately 18 received Ad26.COV2.S at low or high dose, single or two shots; 5 received placebo; per-sample allocation not given. Sampling was done on day 63 after the first vaccine or placebo injection. The administered vaccine (an Ad26 vector) expressed Wuhan-strain SARS-CoV-2 spike. The material sequenced was peripheral blood, taken in a trial of Ad26.COV2.S vaccine versus placebo. The clonotype comes from a person between 18 and 65 years old who received the Ad26.COV2.S COVID-19 vaccine or a placebo. This chain links TRBV5-4 with TRBJ2-3, with D perhaps matching TRBD2 (7 bases). The CDR3 DNA reads as TGTGCCAGCAGCTTTGACGGGGGGCGCGACATAGATACGCAGTATTTT. As protein: CASSFDGGRDIDTQYF.